The 11 T cell receptor beta chains reported below all come from one sample, sequenced in a study of identical twins. TCRdb analysed the 5' RACE reads with MiXCR anew, one entry per CDR3 protein. Among about 530,000 distinct CDR3 sequences listed, roughly 15% were seen once. The data were also submitted as part of a second study, on yellow fever vaccine responses in identical twins.

Sequenced: CD4+ T cells sorted from blood. These receptors were taken from a woman aged 18-29 years in good health.

The genes are TRBV6-1 and TRBJ2-7; D gene unclear. The length of the CDR3 is 11 residues. Trimming removed 4 bases from V and 4 bases from J, with 5 bases in between. CDR1 MNHNS and CDR2 SASEGT come from the germline V gene. DNA of the CDR3: TGTGCCAGCAGTGTTGTATACGAGCAGTACTTC. This codes for CASSVVYEQYF.

The chain has TRBV4-1 and TRBJ2-5; tentatively, D is TRBD1 or TRBD2 (5 bases each). Trimming stripped 1 base from V and 2 bases from J, with 11 bases between. The germline CDR1 and CDR2 sequences are MGHRA and YSYEKL. CDR3 size: 15 residues. CDR3: CASSQGGIKQETQYF. In DNA, the CDR3 is TGCGCCAGCAGCCAAGGGGGGATTAAACAAGAGACCCAGTACTTC.

This clonotype was recorded a few times. The V gene is TRBV6-1, the J gene TRBJ2-7; 8 bases agree with TRBD2. Germline CDR1 MNHNS, CDR2 SASEGT. The CDR3 length is 13 residues. The trim removed 11 bases at V and 3 bases at J, leaving 9 bases unmatched. The CDR3 protein is CAVKSAGVYEQYF. The CDR3 region has the DNA TGTGCCGTCAAATCAGCGGGGGTCTACGAGCAGTACTTC.

V is TRBV7-9 and J is TRBJ1-3, with D perhaps matching TRBD1 (6 bases). The ends were cut back, 2 bases at V and 4 bases at J, with 9 bases in the middle. Looked up from germline, CDR1 is SEHNR and CDR2 is FQNEAQ (reference sequence). The CDR3 spans 14 residues. Here the CDR3 DNA reads TGTGCCAGCAGCTTACAGGGGACGGGAAACACCATATATTTT. Protein: CASSLQGTGNTIYF.

This clonotype was detected only a few times. This rearrangement joins TRBV28 to TRBJ1-4; 9 nucleotides agree with TRBD1. The V and J ends lost 6 bases and 4 bases, in that order; junction bases with no gene match: 6. CDR3 length equals 15 residues. The germline gives CDR1 MDHEN, CDR2 SYDVKM. This chain's CDR3 is CASRGRTGVNEKLFF. CDR3 DNA sequence: TGTGCCAGCAGGGGACGGACAGGGGTTAATGAAAAACTGTTTTTT.

The rearrangement links TRBV6-5 to TRBJ2-1; D is ambiguous. Deletions cut 2 bases from V and 7 bases from J, with 9 bases between. Germline lookup yields CDR1 MNHEY and CDR2 SVGAGI. This CDR3 has 13 amino acids. Written as DNA, the CDR3 is TGTGCCAGCAGTTACGCCGACACGAATGAGCAGTTCTTC. It translates to CASSYADTNEQFF.

This clonotype was recorded a few times. The chain combines TRBV20-1 with TRBJ2-5, with TRBD2 identical over 12 bases. Germline V gene data show CDR1 as DFQATT and CDR2 as SNEGSKA (reference sequence). V gave up 1 base and J gave up 5 bases; unmatched junction bases: 5. The CDR3 covers 15 residues. Written as DNA, the CDR3 is TGCAGTGCTAGAGCCCGACTAGCGGGAGATGAGACCCAGTACTTC. Protein: CSARARLAGDETQYF.

The rearrangement uses TRBV7-6 and TRBJ2-1; D perhaps matches TRBD1 (6 bases). With 0 bases removed from V and 6 bases from J, the gap between germline ends came to 12 bases. The CDR3 covers 15 residues. Germline V CDR1 and CDR2: SGHVS, FNYEAQ. CDR3 sequence reads: CASSLAGASPNEQFF. The CDR3 bases are TGTGCCAGCAGCTTAGCGGGGGCTAGCCCCAATGAGCAGTTCTTC.

This clonotype came up many times. This chain links TRBV20-1 with TRBJ1-1; the match to TRBD1 covers 7 bases. The CDR3 totals 17 residues. J lost 5 bases, V lost 3 bases, and 18 bases had no gene match. The germline V gene has CDR1 DFQATT and CDR2 SNEGSKA (reference sequence). The CDR3 spells CSASSIRQGVIGTEAFF. The CDR3, as DNA: TGCAGTGCTAGCTCCATCAGACAGGGTGTAATTGGAACTGAAGCTTTCTTT.

This clonotype was seen a few times. The chain couples TRBV7-3 to TRBJ2-7; a possible D gene is TRBD1 (7 bases). Germline lookup yields CDR1 SGHTA and CDR2 FQGTGA. The CDR3 loop spans 14 amino acids. V lost 3 bases and J lost 1, with 10 bases in between. CDR3 DNA sequence: TGTGCCAGCAGCTTCCAGGGGGGTTCCTACGAGCAGTACTTC. It yields the protein CASSFQGGSYEQYF.

The V gene is TRBV4-2, the J gene TRBJ2-1; TRBD2 is a possible D gene (5 bases). The V end lost 4 bases, the J end lost 1 base, and 14 bases lay between the germline ends. The CDR3 runs 16 residues. CDR1 is LGHNA and CDR2 is YNFKEQ in the germline V gene. The CDR3 loop reads CASSLSEAESYNEQFF. The CDR3, as DNA: TGTGCCAGCAGCCTATCCGAAGCGGAGTCCTACAATGAGCAGTTCTTC.